The rows below give T cell receptor beta chains drawn from one sample of a study of blood T cell repertoires in COVID-19. Generated by immunoSEQ multiplex PCR, the TCRdb table keeps only in-frame clones and is missing some. The sample carries under 200,000 clones, about 88% recorded once. The specimen sequenced was peripheral blood. Receptor source: a woman aged 80 or over with acute or convalescent COVID-19. The CDR3 runs from the conserved cysteine through the conserved F or W. A D gene is named only where the DNA matches it firmly. Clone size is given for some rows only: seen once, a few or many times, or a class if the clone is expanded.

D gene: TRBD1
J gene: TRBJ1-2
clone size: .
V gene: TRBV7-9
CDR3 DNA: TGTGCCAGCAGCCCACGGACAGGGGGAGGCGGCTACACCTTC
CDR3 protein: CASSPRTGGGGYTF

D gene: TRBD2
J gene: TRBJ2-4
clone size: .
V gene: TRBV3-1/TRBV3-2
CDR3 DNA: TGTGCCAGCAGCCTCCGGGGGGGGAACATTCAGTACTTC
CDR3 protein: CASSLRGGNIQYF

D gene: TRBD1
J gene: TRBJ2-2
clone size: .
V gene: TRBV24-1
CDR3 DNA: TGTGCCACCAGACGGGACAGAAACACCGGGGAGCTGTTTTTT
CDR3 protein: CATRRDRNTGELFF

D gene: .
J gene: TRBJ2-5
clone size: .
V gene: TRBV5-1
CDR3 DNA: TGCGCCAGCAGCTTAAGACCACAGGGCGCGACTGAGACCCAGTACTTC
CDR3 protein: CASSLRPQGATETQYF

D gene: TRBD2
J gene: TRBJ2-5
clone size: few
V gene: TRBV5-1
CDR3 DNA: TGCGCCAGCAGCTCGGATGGGGGAGGGTGGGAGACCCAGTACTTC
CDR3 protein: CASSSDGGGWETQYF

D gene: .
J gene: TRBJ1-4
clone size: .
V gene: TRBV12-3/TRBV12-4
CDR3 DNA: TGTGCCAGCAGTACCTACACTAATGAAAACCTGTTTTTT
CDR3 protein: CASSTYTNENLFF

D gene: TRBD2
J gene: TRBJ2-1
clone size: .
V gene: TRBV28
CDR3 DNA: TGTGCCAGCAGCCCCGAGGGACTAGCGTCCTACAATGAGCAGTTCTTC
CDR3 protein: CASSPEGLASYNEQFF

D gene: .
J gene: TRBJ2-4
clone size: once
V gene: TRBV10-1
CDR3 DNA: TGCGCCAGCAAGCGCAGCCCACCAGTCAAAAACATTCAGTACTTC
CDR3 protein: CASKRSPPVKNIQYF

D gene: TRBD2
J gene: TRBJ2-5
clone size: .
V gene: TRBV7-6
CDR3 DNA: TGTGCCAGCAGCTTAGCTGCTAGCGGGAGCCAAGAGACCCAGTACTTC
CDR3 protein: CASSLAASGSQETQYF

D gene: .
J gene: TRBJ1-2
clone size: .
V gene: TRBV18
CDR3 DNA: TGTGCCAGCTCACCGCTAGGATCCCACTATGGCTACACCTTC
CDR3 protein: CASSPLGSHYGYTF